This T cell receptor beta chain was observed in a study of blood T cell repertoires in COVID-19. Overall study: Donors in the United States, Italy and Spain gave samples during acute or convalescent COVID-19.

Here immunoSEQ multiplex PCR was the method, and the copy in TCRdb shows in-frame clones only, minus some. This table has around 120,000 clones, around three quarters appearing once. This clone was recorded many times. Germline assignment: CDR1 GTSNPN and CDR2 SVGIG (reference sequence). The CDR3 has 14 amino acids. Between the trimmed V and J ends, which lost 4 bases and 0 bases, there was a span of 10 bases. The V and J genes are TRBV30 and TRBJ1-5; D is possibly TRBD1 (5 bases). The specimen sequenced was peripheral blood. The TCR comes from a woman aged 70 to 79 with acute or convalescent COVID-19. CDR3 sequence (DNA): TGTGCCTGGAACGGACAATATAGCAATCAGCCCCAGCATTTT. This gives the protein CAWNGQYSNQPQHF.